Each of the 17 T cell receptor beta chains below was sequenced from the same sample in a study of blood T cells in healthy people across ages. A sample-barcoded 5' primer and a J-beta primer mix were used in a second PCR of roughly 6 to 11 cycles. MiXCR was run by TCRdb on the 5' RACE reads, yielding one entry per CDR3 protein. This sample has around 800,000 distinct CDR3 sequences, with 35% to 60% found just once. Source material: blood. These receptors were collected from an older man in good health.

The chain has TRBV13 and TRBJ2-7, with D possibly TRBD2 on 5 matching bases. The germline CDR1 and CDR2 sequences are PRHDT and FYEKMQ (reference sequence). The CDR3 totals 14 residues. Trimming pared 2 bases from V and 6 bases from J, leaving 14 bases between. This CDR3 is CASSLRRAPTEQYF. As DNA, the CDR3 is TGTGCCAGCAGCTTAAGGCGGGCCCCCACCGAGCAGTACTTC.

The genes are TRBV7-6 and TRBJ1-4; 9 positions agree with TRBD1. Unmatched junction bases numbered 13, after V lost 4 bases and J lost 10 bases. The CDR3 is 16 amino acids. Looked up from germline, CDR1 is SGHVS and CDR2 is FNYEAQ. The CDR3 coding sequence is TGTGCCAGCAGCTCCGGGACAGGGATAATCAGCGGAAAACTGTTTTTT. Translated: CASSSGTGIISGKLFF.

The rearrangement uses TRBV3-1 and TRBJ2-7, with 9 bases matching TRBD2. Germline loops: CDR1 LGHDT, CDR2 YNNKEL (reference sequence). The CDR3 is 15 amino acids. The V segment lost 4 bases and the J segment 5 bases; nucleotides outside the gene matches: 9. CDR3 bases: TGTGCCAGCAGCCCGGGGGCTAGCGGGAAGAACGAGCAGTACTTC. Translation: CASSPGASGKNEQYF.

In its sample, this clonotype was seen a few times. The rearrangement uses TRBV10-3 and TRBJ2-1; the D gene could be TRBD1 or TRBD2 (6 bases each). The length of the CDR3 is 16 residues. V gave up 2 bases and J gave up 3 bases, with 14 bases separating them. Germline V gives CDR1 ENHRY, CDR2 SYGVKD. CDR3 sequence: CAISEDRGGFYNEQFF. CDR3 nucleotide sequence: TGTGCCATCAGTGAGGACAGAGGGGGGTTCTACAATGAGCAGTTCTTC.

CDR3 amino acids: CASSYFRDTEGETQYF. The CDR3 DNA reads TGCGCCAGCAGCTATTTCCGGGACACCGAGGGAGAGACCCAGTACTTC. The rearrangement joins TRBV5-1 to TRBJ2-5; D possibly corresponds to TRBD1 (6 bases). The CDR3 runs 16 residues. Germline CDR1 and CDR2: SGHRS and YFSETQ. V was clipped by 3 bases and J by 4 bases, with 19 bases between them.

The chain carries TRBV20-1 and TRBJ2-7; 7 bases match TRBD1. Germline V gene lookup returns CDR1 DFQATT and CDR2 SNEGSKA (reference sequence). The ends lost 6 bases at V and 1 base at J; junction bases unmatched: 12. The CDR3 totals 15 residues. DNA for the CDR3: TGCAGTGCAACCCGGGACAGAGCAAAATCCTACGAGCAGTACTTC. Translating it yields CSATRDRAKSYEQYF.

A remark on this clonotype: A junction boundary mismatches the germline segment, possibly from a read error. The chain couples TRBV14 to TRBJ2-1; 9 bases map to TRBD1. The CDR3 spans 15 residues. Germline values: CDR1 SGHDN, CDR2 FVKESK. This CDR3 reads CASSQRDRAYNEPFF. The DNA for the CDR3 is TGTGCCAGCAGCCAACGGGACAGGGCCTACAATGAGCCGTTCTTC.

This clonotype was detected a few times. This chain joins TRBV7-2 and TRBJ2-3; a possible D gene is TRBD2 (6 bases). Per germline, CDR1 SGHTA and CDR2 FQGNSA. The CDR3 is 16 amino acids. The V end lost 5 bases, the J end lost 1 base, and 16 bases lay between the germline ends. CDR3: CASSPRTTGGTDTQYF. In DNA, the CDR3 is TGTGCCAGCAGCCCTCGGACTACCGGGGGCACAGATACGCAGTATTTT.

This clonotype appeared a few times. The V call is TRBV11-3, the J call TRBJ2-7, with a weak D call TRBD2 (6 bases). V was pared by 5 bases and J by 5 bases, with 13 bases between. Germline assignment: CDR1 SGHNT and CDR2 YENEEA. The CDR3 totals 13 residues. CDR3 loop: CASSRRLVDEQYF. The CDR3 DNA reads TGTGCCAGCAGCCGCAGACTAGTCGACGAGCAGTACTTC.

This rearrangement joins TRBV20-1 to TRBJ2-3, with 7 bases matching TRBD2. CDR1 is DFQATT, CDR2 SNEGSKA, per germline (reference sequence). V trimming: 5 bases; J trimming: 0 bases; junction bases outside the gene matches: 5. The CDR3 covers 14 residues. The CDR3 is CSADFSGSTDTQYF. The DNA of the CDR3 is TGCAGTGCTGATTTTAGCGGGAGCACAGATACGCAGTATTTT.

The genes are TRBV6-6 and TRBJ2-1, with 9 bases fitting TRBD1. The germline V gene has CDR1 MNHNY and CDR2 SVGAGI (reference sequence). V dropped 1 base and J dropped 10; count of bases not matched to a gene: 8. This CDR3 is 15 amino acids long. CDR3 sequence reads: CASSYFTGGSYEQFF. CDR3 in DNA: TGTGCCAGCAGTTACTTCACAGGGGGCAGCTACGAGCAGTTCTTC.

The gene calls are TRBV27 and TRBJ2-3; D remains ambiguous. Per the germline V gene, CDR1 is MNHEY and CDR2 is SMNVEV (reference sequence). The CDR3 loop spans 14 amino acids. V was clipped by 5 bases and J by 5 bases, with 14 bases between them. CDR3 in DNA: TGTGCCAGCAGTGTCTCAGTCAGTGGAGATACGCAGTATTTT. Translating it yields CASSVSVSGDTQYF.

The chain carries TRBV4-1 and TRBJ1-2, with a weak D call TRBD1 (6 bases). V shed 1 base and J shed 7 bases, with 19 bases lying between them. CDR3 length: 16 amino acids. Germline-derived CDR1 and CDR2 are MGHRA and YSYEKL. The CDR3 sequence is CASSQVPSGGASGYTF. As DNA, the CDR3 is TGCGCCAGCAGCCAAGTACCCTCCGGGGGCGCCTCTGGCTACACCTTC.

The chain uses TRBV20-1 and TRBJ2-2, with 10 bases aligning to TRBD2. The V gene end was trimmed by 6 bases and the J gene end by 2 bases; junction bases not matched to a gene: 3. Germline loops: CDR1 DFQATT, CDR2 SNEGSKA (reference sequence). This CDR3 has 14 amino acids. The CDR3 DNA is TGCAGTGCCCGGACTAGCGGTAACACCGGGGAGCTGTTTTTT. Translated, it gives CSARTSGNTGELFF.

This clonotype was counted between two and nine times. The chain recombines TRBV2 with TRBJ2-1, with D possibly TRBD2 on 6 matching bases. Trimming pared 2 bases from V and 9 bases from J, leaving 17 bases between. Germline V CDR1 and CDR2: SNHLY, FYNNEI. The CDR3 runs to 15 residues. In nucleotides, the CDR3 is TGTGCCAGCAGTGAAAGGATGGGGGGACCACTTGAGCAGTTCTTC. Amino acid sequence: CASSERMGGPLEQFF.

This chain links TRBV24-1 with TRBJ2-1; TRBD2 matches 16 bases. The CDR3 covers 17 residues. CDR1 is KGHDR, CDR2 SFDVKD, per germline. J was trimmed by 7 bases and V by 3 bases; bases with no gene match: 5. The CDR3, as DNA: TGTGCCACCAGTGATCCGGGACTAGCGGGAGGGCCGAATGAGCAGTTCTTC. It encodes CATSDPGLAGGPNEQFF.

The gene calls are TRBV24-1 and TRBJ2-3; 7 positions match TRBD1. This CDR3 has 16 amino acids. V dropped 0 bases and J dropped 2; count of bases not matched to a gene: 4. In germline, CDR1 is KGHDR, CDR2 SFDVKD. CDR3 sequence reads: CATSDLKGANTDTQYF. CDR3 bases: TGTGCCACCAGTGATTTGAAGGGGGCAAACACAGATACGCAGTATTTT.